The clone carrying this T cell receptor beta chain came up once. Its specificity is not known. These data originate in a study of regulatory T cells in long-lasting Graves disease. Time point of the sample: newly diagnosed GD, antithyroid drugs for less than 3 months. RNA extracted from PBMCs served as the sequencing template. The TCR beta library used iRepertoire HTBI primers with Arm-PCR amplification of CDR3. TCRdb reprocessed the multiplex PCR reads with MiXCR, giving one entry per CDR3 protein. Of 400,000 to 500,000 distinct CDR3 sequences in the sample, less than 20% were seen once. Study results and caveats: TRBV28 was favored in persistent disease, as were TRBJ1-2 and TRBJ2-5. A reduction in accuracy may have resulted from the small sample size. Persistent Graves' patients showed less TCR diversity than newly diagnosed patients showed.

The V and J ends lost 6 bases and 3 bases, in that order; junction bases with no gene match: 7. The CDR3 is 14 amino acids. Germline CDR1 MDHEN, CDR2 SYDVKM. These same data were also listed under a study on T cells in Graves' hyperthyroidism and ophthalmopathy. That work adds: With the HTBI primer set, the TCR CDR3 went through a first round of RT-PCR.

The chain uses TRBV28 and TRBJ2-7; TRBD1 agrees at 8 bases. Specimen: peripheral blood mononuclear cells (PBMCs), collected at new diagnosis, from a patient treated with antithyroid drugs. The receptor was derived from a woman under 30 with Graves disease. The DNA of the CDR3 is TGTGCCAGCAGCCGGACAGGGAAAGACTACGAGCAGTACTTC. Residues: CASSRTGKDYEQYF.